Described below is a single T cell receptor beta chain sequence and its context. This clonotype was found many times. The antigen it recognizes is unknown. Per-base quality was not reported, and no clone a single base away is much larger than it. The sample's time point label, decoded: newly diagnosed GD, antithyroid drugs for less than 3 months. For both TCR sequencing and RNA sequencing, RNA was extracted from PBMCs using TRIzol. Graves' disease was diagnosed according to American Thyroid Association guidelines. Patients for the study were recruited at an endocrinology department in Xi'an, China. Each patient gave about 9.1 milliliters of peripheral blood, collected in an EDTA anticoagulant tube. PBMCs were isolated by Ficoll Paque Plus density gradient separation without further T cell sorting. An Agilent 2100 Bioanalyzer and agarose gel were used to check RNA quality, and a NanoDrop 2000 was used to measure RNA concentration.

Library construction relied on multiplex PCR. These reads were obtained on an Illumina HiSeq 4000. CDR3 regions were amplified by Arm-PCR with iRepertoire HTBI primers to construct TCR beta libraries. Before sequencing, the PCR products went through gel purification. The source study handled its data this way. Across samples, fewer than 70 TRBV and 13 to 15 TRBJ segments were identified and used for gene usage analysis of CDR3 amino acid clonotypes. COPE and FqMerger were used to merge the filtered high-quality paired reads into contigs. Contigs were aligned with BLAST to IMGT TRBV, TRBD and TRBJ reference genes, and CDR3 was defined per IMGT. Any clonotype with a frequency above 0.1% was classified as a highly expanded clone. Shannon entropy served as the measure of repertoire diversity, while the Gini coefficient captured V-J evenness. Public clonotypes were defined as clonotypes shared by more than one individual. TCRdb trimmed the raw reads at Q25, called clones with MiXCR and kept productive beta chains. Every CDR3 protein is listed once, alongside the most common genes and DNA of its rows. These V and J calls originate from TCRdb's pipeline instead of the authors' own analysis. The sample table shows 390,000 or so distinct CDR3 sequences, and around 11% are seen once. The ten largest clones take up approximately 17% of the sample.

This sample is part of a study of regulatory T cells in long-lasting Graves disease (dated by TCRdb to about 2021). Background for the entire study: Newly diagnosed Graves' disease patients had taken antithyroid drugs for less than 3 months. Peripheral blood TCR sequencing and RNA sequencing compared persistent Graves' disease patients with newly diagnosed Graves' disease patients. TCR sequencing covered roughly 13 persistent and approximately 20 newly diagnosed Graves' disease patients, about 35 samples in total. The study was conducted in China and was registered as a clinical trial. Overall results and qualifications from the work: Because the primary lesion, thyroid tissue, could not be accessed, the study looked at peripheral blood alone. Persistent patients shared more public clonotypes among themselves (around 2,500) than newly diagnosed patients did (more than 950). Lower TCR Shannon entropy and fewer highly expanded clones were observed in persistent Graves' disease patients than in newly diagnosed patients, which suggested clonal expansion. Preferential use of TRBV28, TRBJ1-2 and TRBJ2-5 was observed in persistent disease, whereas TRBV20-1 and TRBJ2-1 were favored in newly diagnosed disease. The small sample size was acknowledged by the authors as a limitation that may reduce accuracy. Sequencing and analysis were restricted to the TCR beta chain.

The germline V gene supplies CDR1 MNHEY and CDR2 SVGEGT. Including the terminal cysteine and phenylalanine, the CDR3 comprises 13 residues. The sequence is cut down to CDR3 DNA, 39 bases in frame from base 1. V drops 6 bases and J drops 7 bases, leaving 15 bases in between. This sample was shared with a second study, whose subject was T cells in Graves' hyperthyroidism and ophthalmopathy. The second investigation adds: Stable Graves' hyperthyroidism was defined as no progression to ophthalmopathy during 18 months of follow-up. Hyperthyroidism patients were newly diagnosed, had a disease duration of under 2 months, and were aged 18 to 65 years. Patients with uncontrolled infections, other autoimmune diseases, pregnancy or lactation were excluded. Diagnoses relied on clinical symptoms, serum thyroxine and TRAb, thyroid ultrasound and orbital computed tomography. The first round of RT-PCR for the TCR CDR3 was performed with the HTBI primer set and the Qiagen OneStep RT-PCR kit. Most expanded thyroid clonotypes (frequency above 0.001) were also detected in blood, suggesting blood repertoires may reflect thyroid immune responses. Ophthalmopathy was separated from stable hyperthyroidism by a 13 V-J signature model, with approximately 89% sensitivity and 81% to 82% specificity obtained in cross-validation and 80%/75% obtained in testing. During validation, the model predicted progression to ophthalmopathy a median of roughly six months ahead of onset, with almost 71% sensitivity and 72.22% specificity. TCR V-J signatures able to tell the groups apart were searched for in a discovery cohort of 100 patients, of whom 43 had Graves' ophthalmopathy and about 55 had stable Graves' hyperthyroidism. Prospective prediction of ophthalmopathy was tested in an independent validation cohort of under 20 hyperthyroidism patients and 17 patients who later progressed to ophthalmopathy. The 90 to 100 discovery patients were randomly divided into training and test sets at a 7:3 ratio. In six Graves' hyperthyroidism patients, the study also compared T-cell repertoires from thyroid tissue with T-cell repertoires from blood. After blood sampling, hyperthyroidism patients were treated with methimazole at a starting dose of 30 mg daily, and ophthalmopathy patients were treated with high-dose intravenous methylprednisolone. A second multiplex PCR round built the libraries, followed by size selection and purification. Paired-end sequencing of the libraries was performed with 100 bp reads on an Illumina HiSeq2000. SOAPnuke was used to process the raw data, throwing out any read that contained adapters or uncalled bases, had a mean Phred below 15, or lacked an exact constant-primer or identifier match. High-quality paired reads were merged with COPE v1.2.5, and unique nucleotide sequences were defined as clonotypes. Clonotypes were aligned to IMGT TRBV, TRBD and TRBJ reference segments using MiTCR v1.1. Analysis was restricted to V-J combinations with a frequency above 0.0001, which covered about 99% of repertoires. A TCS score was defined as the ratio between F50 (clonal expansion) and ExV (chaos), using BLOSUM62-based TCRdist between CDR3 peptides within each V-J. Welch's t-statistics and random forest reduced around 520 V-J features to under 15, which were used in a naive Bayes classifier (R e1071). No statistical method was used to fix the sample size in advance, and group allocation was not hidden from the investigators. The paper describes TCR Vbeta CDR3 sequencing of around 130 peripheral blood samples, made up of some 42 ophthalmopathy patients, approximately 76 hyperthyroidism patients and 17 progressor patients.

The source of this sequence is a young woman with Graves disease. Donor details come from another sample of the same person, matched by shared clones. This chain joins TRBV6-2 or TRBV6-3 to TRBJ2-5; the D call is possibly TRBD1 or TRBD2, each sharing 5 bases. The specimen was peripheral blood mononuclear cells (PBMCs), collected at new diagnosis, from a patient treated with antithyroid drugs. The CDR3 sequence is CASSREYTTTQYF. The nucleotides are TGTGCCAGCAGCAGGGAGTACACAACGACCCAGTACTTC.